This passage covers 8 T cell receptor beta chains from one sample sequenced in a study of early T cells in non-severe SARS-CoV-2 infection. From the 5' RACE reads, TCRdb called clonotypes with MiXCR, one entry per CDR3 protein. The table lists 74,000 or so distinct CDR3 sequences, 11% of them singletons, with 3.8% in the top ten. The sample was whole blood. These TCRs come from an adult who was a healthcare worker with PCR-confirmed SARS-CoV-2 infection or an uninfected control (not recorded which).

This clonotype was observed many times. This chain joins TRBV12-5 and TRBJ1-2; no definite D call. The CDR3 contains 10 residues. V lost 4 bases and J 9 bases, leaving 6 bases between the germline ends. Germline V gene data show CDR1 as LGHNT and CDR2 as FRNRAP. DNA for the CDR3: TGTGCTAGTGGTTCTGGGAGCTACACCTTC. Protein product: CASGSGSYTF.

In this sample, this clonotype turned up many times. The rearrangement links TRBV9 to TRBJ1-1; a possible D gene is TRBD1 (5 bases). The CDR3 spans 15 residues. The ends were cut back, 3 bases at V and 8 bases at J, with 20 bases in the middle. The germline V gene encodes CDR1 SGDLS and CDR2 YYNGEE. This chain's CDR3 is CASSAGMGRVLEAFF. DNA of the CDR3: TGTGCCAGCAGCGCAGGCATGGGGCGAGTGTTGGAAGCTTTCTTT.

This clonotype appeared many times. This chain links TRBV27 with TRBJ2-3; maybe TRBD2 (6 bases). V was cut by 6 bases and J by 4 bases, with 29 bases left in between. CDR3 size: 19 residues. The germline V gene has CDR1 MNHEY and CDR2 SMNVEV (reference sequence). CDR3 bases: TGTGCCAGCAGACCCCCCGGCGAGGCTAGCGAGGCGGATGCAGATACGCAGTATTTT. Encoded protein: CASRPPGEASEADADTQYF.

This chain connects TRBV7-6 to TRBJ2-3; 14 bases agree with TRBD2. The CDR3 is made up of 17 amino acids. The germline CDR1 and CDR2 sequences are SGHVS and FNYEAQ. After removal of 1 base from V and 4 bases from J, the junction contained 4 bases not matched to a gene. The CDR3 nucleotides are TGTGCCAGCAGCTTAGAGGGACTAGCGGGAGAGGCAGATACGCAGTATTTT. The encoded protein is CASSLEGLAGEADTQYF. Filled out from reference TRBV7-6 and TRBJ2-3, the complete variable domain reads GAGVSQSPRYKVTKRGQDVALRCDPISGHVSLYWYRQALGQGPEFLTYFNYEAQQDKSGLPNDRFSAERPEGSISTLTIQRTEQRDSAMYRCASSLEGLAGEADTQYFGPGTRLTVL.

This clonotype was recorded many times. The chain joins TRBV29-1 to TRBJ2-7, with D possibly TRBD1 on 5 matching bases. Germline CDR1 and CDR2: SQVTM and ANQGSEA. Trimming shortened V by 5 bases and J by 4 bases, and 9 bases separated the two germline ends. The CDR3 is 11 amino acids. Written as DNA, the CDR3 is TGCAGCGTTTTTACAGGTTACGAGCAGTACTTC. Protein sequence: CSVFTGYEQYF.

V usage is TRBV4-2 and J usage is TRBJ2-7; 7 bases map to TRBD1. V lost 8 bases to trimming and J lost 7 bases; unmatched junction nucleotides: 11. The CDR3 is made up of 13 amino acids. Germline V gives CDR1 LGHNA, CDR2 YNFKEQ. CDR3 sequence: CASVDRVSGEQYF. As DNA, the CDR3 is TGTGCCAGCGTAGACAGGGTCTCTGGTGAGCAGTACTTC.

This clonotype was recorded many times. The genes are TRBV7-6 and TRBJ2-5; 9 nucleotides match TRBD1. CDR3 size: 15 residues. V trimming: 5 bases; J trimming: 5 bases; junction bases outside the gene matches: 9. Per the germline V gene, CDR1 is SGHVS and CDR2 is FNYEAQ. The CDR3 loop is CASSRRGQGGETQYF. Written as DNA, the CDR3 is TGTGCCAGCAGCCGACGGGGACAGGGAGGGGAGACCCAGTACTTC.

This clonotype occurred many times. CDR3 sequence reads: CASRGGGQGAREQYF. For the CDR3, the DNA is TGTGCCAGCAGGGGAGGGGGACAGGGGGCGCGGGAGCAGTACTTC. The rearrangement joins TRBV6-5 to TRBJ2-7, with TRBD1 matching over 12 bases. Germline V gene sequence: CDR1 MNHEY, CDR2 SVGAGI. The CDR3 covers 15 residues. Germline trimming cut 6 bases from V and 7 bases from J; bases unmatched to any gene: 10.